Listed below are T cell receptor beta chains from one sample, sequenced in a study of technical replicates of blood from a few donors. Method: immunoSEQ multiplex PCR; TCRdb's copy keeps in-frame clones and lacks some. The data show about 69,000 clones, approximately 89% seen once. Sequencing used PBMCs. The receptor source for this set is a human donor in good health. Some clones in this sample may be carry-over from other donors' samples. The CDR3 runs from the conserved cysteine through the conserved F or W. Fields, in order: CDR3 DNA, CDR3 protein, V gene, J gene, D gene, clone size. A D gene is named only where the DNA matches it firmly. A clone size is listed for some rows: how often the clone was seen (once, few, many), or a class if it is expanded.

TGTGCCAGCAGCTTAGACGGGGGACCTAATGAAAAACTGTTTTTT,CASSLDGGPNEKLFF,TRBV7-3,TRBJ1-4,-,-
TGTGCCAGCAGCTCAGGACAGGTAAACACTGAAGCTTTCTTT,CASSSGQVNTEAFF,TRBV7-8,TRBJ1-1,TRBD1,-
TGCGCCAGCAGCTTGGTAGCGGGGGCCAATGAAAAACTGTTTTTT,CASSLVAGANEKLFF,TRBV5-1,TRBJ1-4,-,-
TGTGCCAGCAGTGAAGGCTGGACTACTCTCAACAATGAGCAGTTCTTC,CASSEGWTTLNNEQFF,TRBV2,TRBJ2-1,-,-
TGTGCCAGTAGTAAGACAGCAAATAGCAATCAGCCCCAGCATTTT,CASSKTANSNQPQHF,TRBV19,TRBJ1-5,-,-
TGTGCCAGCAGGTCTAGCGGGGGGTTCACCGGGGAGCTGTTTTTT,CASRSSGGFTGELFF,TRBV2,TRBJ2-2,TRBD2,-
TGCGCCAGCAGCCAAGATTCTAGTTTCTACAATGAGCAGTTCTTC,CASSQDSSFYNEQFF,TRBV4-3,TRBJ2-1,-,-
TGCGCCAGCAGCGACGGGACAGGGTGGCTGAACACTGAAGCTTTCTTT,CASSDGTGWLNTEAFF,TRBV5-1,TRBJ1-1,TRBD1,-
TGTGCCAGCAGCCAATCGTGGGGCGGGGGGGCTTACAATGAGCAGTTCTTC,CASSQSWGGGAYNEQFF,TRBV4-2,TRBJ2-1,TRBD2,-
TGTGCCTGGAGGAAGTACGGGGACACTGAAGCTTTCTTT,CAWRKYGDTEAFF,TRBV30,TRBJ1-1,-,-
TGTGCCAGCAGTTACACAGAGACGATGAACACTGAAGCTTTCTTT,CASSYTETMNTEAFF,TRBV6-5,TRBJ1-1,-,few
TGTGCCTGGACGACAGGGGGAAAAAGCTATGGCTACACCTTC,CAWTTGGKSYGYTF,TRBV30,TRBJ1-2,TRBD1,-
TGTGCCAGCAGCGTAGGTTCGTCTGGGGCCAACGTCCTGACTTTC,CASSVGSSGANVLTF,TRBV9,TRBJ2-6,-,-
TGTGCCACCAGTCGAAGACAGGGGGCAACGGAGACTGAAGCTTTCTTT,CATSRRQGATETEAFF,TRBV15,TRBJ1-1,TRBD1,-
TGTGCCAGCAGCGTCGGGTCTAGAGGCGAGCAGTACTTC,CASSVGSRGEQYF,TRBV9,TRBJ2-7,-,-
TGTGCCAGCCGCGGGGACAGCACCAACTATGGCTACACCTTC,CASRGDSTNYGYTF,TRBV6-1,TRBJ1-2,TRBD1,-
TGTGCCAGCAGCTTGTCCGGCGGGGGTTCGTATGGCTACACCTTC,CASSLSGGGSYGYTF,TRBV5-4,TRBJ1-2,-,-
TGTGCCAGCTCACCACCAAGAGTCTTAGCCAAAAACATTCAGTACTTC,CASSPPRVLAKNIQYF,TRBV18,TRBJ2-4,-,-
TGTGCCAGTAGTATTGGGTCAGAGGGCACTGAAGCTTTCTTT,CASSIGSEGTEAFF,TRBV19,TRBJ1-1,-,-
TGTGCCATCAGCCTAACGGACTCTCAATTGAGGGATGAGCAGTTCTTC,CAISLTDSQLRDEQFF,TRBV10-3,TRBJ2-1,-,-
TGTGCCAGCAGCTTGGACGGTCTCGCTAGCACAGATACGCAGTATTTT,CASSLDGLASTDTQYF,TRBV5-4,TRBJ2-3,-,-
TGTGCCAGCAGCTTTACACTAGCGGGAGGTGAAGAGACCCAGTACTTC,CASSFTLAGGEETQYF,TRBV21-1,TRBJ2-5,-,-
TGTGCCAGCAGTGACCCGGGACTAGCGGGATTAGAAACGCAGTATTTT,CASSDPGLAGLETQYF,TRBV9,TRBJ2-3,TRBD2,-
TGTGCCAGCAGCTCGGTCAGGGGGCTCGGTACTGAAGCTTTCTTT,CASSSVRGLGTEAFF,TRBV11-2,TRBJ1-1,TRBD1,-
TGTGCCTGGAGAGCGGGGGGCAACACCGGGGAGCTGTTTTTT,CAWRAGGNTGELFF,TRBV30,TRBJ2-2,TRBD2,-
TGCACCAGCACTCGGACTAGCGGGGTCGAAGCCAAAAACATTCAGTACTTC,CTSTRTSGVEAKNIQYF,TRBV1,TRBJ2-4,-,-
TGTGCCAGCAGCTCCCGGACTAGCTACGAGCAGTACTTC,CASSSRTSYEQYF,TRBV7-8,TRBJ2-7,TRBD2,once
TGTGCCAGCAGCTTGTTTGACAGGGAAAACACTGAAGCTTTCTTT,CASSLFDRENTEAFF,TRBV5-6,TRBJ1-1,TRBD1,-
TGTGCCAGCAGCCCGGGGAGTGGAAACACCATATATTTT,CASSPGSGNTIYF,TRBV5-8,TRBJ1-3,-,once
TGTGCCAGCGGACAGGTGTACGAGCAGTACTTC,CASGQVYEQYF,TRBV6-1,TRBJ2-7,TRBD1,-
TGCGCCAGCTGTTACAGCGGGGGGTTTGACGAGCAGTACTTC,CASCYSGGFDEQYF,TRBV5-1,TRBJ2-7,TRBD2,-
TGTGCCAGTAGTATAGTCCCAGAATCCTACAATGAGCAGTTCTTC,CASSIVPESYNEQFF,TRBV19,TRBJ2-1,-,-
TGTGCCAGCAGTGCGAGACTAGCACTCAATGAGCAGTTCTTC,CASSARLALNEQFF,TRBV2,TRBJ2-1,TRBD2,-
TGCAGCGTTGAAGTTTTGGGACAGGTGATGGTTGTCACTGAAGCTTTCTTT,CSVEVLGQVMVVTEAFF,TRBV29-1,TRBJ1-1,TRBD1,-
TGTGCCAGCAGAATCCTAGCGGACAATGAGCAGTTCTTC,CASRILADNEQFF,TRBV6-5,TRBJ2-1,TRBD2,-
TGTGCCAGCAGCCTAATCACAGATACGCAGTATTTT,CASSLITDTQYF,TRBV7-8,TRBJ2-3,-,-
TGTGCCAGCAGCTCCGGGGGGTTCCCAGATACGCAGTATTTT,CASSSGGFPDTQYF,TRBV7-3,TRBJ2-3,TRBD2,-
TGTGCCAGCAGTGAAGCGGGACTGGGACTCGGGGAGCCCCAGCATTTT,CASSEAGLGLGEPQHF,TRBV6-1,TRBJ1-5,-,-
TGCGCCAGCAGCCCCGGACAGGGTAAGCGGTTTTGGAATGAGCAGTTCTTC,CASSPGQGKRFWNEQFF,TRBV23-1,TRBJ2-1,TRBD1,-
TGTGCCAGCAGGGACCAAACAGGGGGAGAGTACGAGCAGTACTTC,CASRDQTGGEYEQYF,TRBV6-6,TRBJ2-7,TRBD1,-